These 27 T cell receptor beta chains came from one sample sequenced in a study of CD8+ T cells in alopecia areata. Sequencing templates came from extracted RNA that was reverse transcribed into cDNA. The table came from immunoSEQ multiplex PCR; TCRdb's copy has only in-frame clones and leaves some out. The table lists 130,000 to 150,000 clones, 47% of them singletons. Source material: CD4+ T cells sorted from blood. These receptors were collected from a human donor with alopecia areata.

This clone came up a few times. V is TRBV14 and J is TRBJ2-3; D remains unclear. Germline CDR1 reads SGHDN; CDR2 reads FVKESK. The CDR3 has 13 residues. V lost 1 base, J lost 8 bases, and 10 bases lay in between. The CDR3 reads CASSQVRVRTQYF. Here the CDR3 DNA reads TGTGCCAGCAGCCAAGTACGGGTTCGTACGCAGTATTTT.

The V call is TRBV2, the J call TRBJ2-3; D uncertain. The germline V gene has CDR1 SNHLY and CDR2 FYNNEI. Trimming stripped 6 bases from V and 5 bases from J, with 15 bases between. CDR3 length: 14 amino acids. CDR3 region: CASRRTSWEDTQYF. The CDR3 coding sequence is TGTGCCAGCAGGAGAACTTCCTGGGAAGATACGCAGTATTTT.

This clone was seen a handful of times. The chain combines TRBV18 with TRBJ1-5, with D maybe TRBD1 (6 bases). Trimming pared 6 bases from V and 3 bases from J, leaving 15 bases between. Germline V lookup: CDR1 KGHSH, CDR2 LQKENI. The CDR3 runs 15 residues. This chain's CDR3 is CASSTFRDTNQPQHF. Written as DNA, the CDR3 is TGTGCCAGCTCTACTTTCCGGGACACCAATCAGCCCCAGCATTTT.

The chain uses TRBV29-1 and TRBJ2-7; 9 nucleotides agree with TRBD1. V gave up 4 bases and J gave up 0 bases; unmatched junction bases: 10. CDR1 and CDR2 from the germline V gene are SQVTM and ANQGSEA. CDR3 length equals 16 residues. CDR3 bases: TGCAGCGTTGTCAGGTCCGGGACAGGGAGCTCCTACGAGCAGTACTTC. It encodes CSVVRSGTGSSYEQYF.

The rearrangement uses TRBV6-6 and TRBJ2-1; perhaps TRBD1 as D (6 bases). Trimming shortened V by 6 bases and J by 4 bases, and 16 bases separated the two germline ends. The CDR3 extends over 15 amino acids. Germline V gives CDR1 MNHNY, CDR2 SVGAGI (reference sequence). DNA of the CDR3: TGTGCCAGCAGCCAGGCAGGGGAATCGTACAATGAGCAGTTCTTC. Protein sequence: CASSQAGESYNEQFF.

The J gene is TRBJ1-2, the V gene TRBV2; 8 bases are a match to TRBD1. The trim removed 6 bases at V and 7 bases at J, leaving 1 base unmatched. The CDR3 is made up of 11 amino acids. Germline lookup yields CDR1 SNHLY and CDR2 FYNNEI. The CDR3 nucleotides are TGTGCCAGCAGGGGACAGGTTGGCTACACCTTC. As protein: CASRGQVGYTF.

The genes are TRBV6-5 and TRBJ2-3, with 9 nucleotides matching TRBD2. Germline loops: CDR1 MNHEY, CDR2 SVGAGI. J gave up 0 bases and V 3 bases, and 4 bases lay outside the gene matches. The CDR3 is 16 residues long. The CDR3 is CASSYYSGRSTDTQYF. The CDR3 nucleotides are TGTGCCAGCAGTTATTACAGCGGGAGGAGCACAGATACGCAGTATTTT.

J is TRBJ1-2 and V is TRBV27, with 7 positions matching TRBD1. The trim removed 4 bases at V and 8 bases at J, leaving 7 bases unmatched. Germline V CDR1 and CDR2: MNHEY, SMNVEV (reference sequence). The CDR3 consists of 13 residues. CDR3 nucleotide sequence: TGTGCCAGCAGTTCTCTGACAGGGTTGGGCTACACCTTC. Translated: CASSSLTGLGYTF.

The gene calls are TRBV5-6 and TRBJ2-7; possible D gene TRBD2, 6 bases. The CDR3 has 14 residues. Germline CDR1 is SGHDT and CDR2 is YYEEEE. V was trimmed by 2 bases and J by 3 bases, leaving 12 bases between them. CDR3 sequence: CASSFPGLGYEQYF. CDR3 coding DNA: TGTGCCAGCAGCTTCCCGGGACTCGGCTACGAGCAGTACTTC.

This sequence joins TRBV4-1 and TRBJ2-3; 12 nucleotides align to TRBD2. V trimming: 4 bases; J trimming: 2 bases; junction bases outside the gene matches: 7. This CDR3 contains 17 residues. Looked up from germline, CDR1 is MGHRA and CDR2 is YSYEKL. DNA for the CDR3: TGCGCCAGCAGCCGCGGACTAGCGGGAATAATCACAGATACGCAGTATTTT. Translation: CASSRGLAGIITDTQYF.

The chain is built from TRBV11-2 and TRBJ2-3; a weak D match, TRBD2 (6 bases). This CDR3 has 15 amino acids. Trimming stripped 2 bases from V and 6 bases from J, with 15 bases between. CDR1 SGHAT and CDR2 FQNNGV come from the germline V gene. The CDR3 coding sequence is TGTGCCAGCAGCTTACGGGACTCCGATGGGGATACGCAGTATTTT. This encodes CASSLRDSDGDTQYF.

This rearrangement joins TRBV29-1 to TRBJ2-7, with 8 positions matching TRBD1. The CDR3 length is 13 residues. Germline trimming cut 7 bases from V and 3 bases from J; bases unmatched to any gene: 8. Germline assignment: CDR1 SQVTM and CDR2 ANQGSEA. CDR3 DNA sequence: TGCAGCGCGTGGGACAGGAAGAACTACGAGCAGTACTTC. It translates to CSAWDRKNYEQYF.

As concerns this clone: Its ends do not fully match the called genes, so a read error is possible. The V call is TRBV30, the J call TRBJ1-1; D unclear. The CDR3 contains 13 residues. CDR1 and CDR2 from the germline V gene are GTSNPN and SVGIG (reference sequence). The CDR3, as DNA: TGTGCCCGGAGCGGGCAGACGAACACTGAAGCTTTCTTT. Protein sequence: CARSGQTNTEAFF.

The chain links TRBV29-1 to TRBJ2-3, with D perhaps TRBD2 (6 bases). CDR3 length: 13 residues. Trimming pared 4 bases from V and 4 bases from J, leaving 12 bases between. Germline CDR1 and CDR2: SQVTM and ANQGSEA. DNA of the CDR3: TGCAGCGTTGTCGGGAGAGTCGCAGATACGCAGTATTTT. Its protein is CSVVGRVADTQYF.

The rearrangement uses TRBV5-1 and TRBJ2-7, with 8 bases matching TRBD2. Germline lookup yields CDR1 SGHRS and CDR2 YFSETQ. The CDR3 is 18 amino acids. V was pared by 1 base and J by 5 bases, with 17 bases of the junction left unmatched. CDR3 in DNA: TGCGCCAGCAGCTTGCTTAGAGCGGGAGTCAAGGTCCATGACGAGCAGTACTTC. This translates into CASSLLRAGVKVHDEQYF.

The rearrangement links TRBV5-1 to TRBJ2-1; 10 bases align to TRBD2. This CDR3 has 15 residues. Germline lookup yields CDR1 SGHRS and CDR2 YFSETQ. V gave up 0 bases and J gave up 9 bases; unmatched junction bases: 6. In DNA, the CDR3 is TGCGCCAGCAGCTTGGCTAGCGGGAGTATGGGTGAGCAGTTCTTC. This encodes CASSLASGSMGEQFF.

This clone was seen a handful of times. This chain joins TRBV11-1 and TRBJ2-5, with D uncertain. Trimming took off 5 bases at V and 5 bases at J, with 9 bases between the two ends. The V gene's germline CDR1 is SGHAT and CDR2 FQDESV (reference sequence). This CDR3 is 12 amino acids long. CDR3 amino acids: CASSLHAETQYF. Here the CDR3 DNA reads TGTGCCAGCAGCCTCCATGCGGAGACCCAGTACTTC.

The V call is TRBV29-1, the J call TRBJ2-3; 9 bases are a match to TRBD2. Germline lookup yields CDR1 SQVTM and CDR2 ANQGSEA. The V gene end was trimmed by 6 bases and the J gene end by 5 bases; junction bases not matched to a gene: 9. This CDR3 has 14 amino acids. The CDR3 sequence is CSVRVAGVGDTQYF. In nucleotides, the CDR3 is TGCAGCGTCAGGGTAGCGGGAGTGGGAGATACGCAGTATTTT.

The CDR3 here is CSGGDSHSYEQYF. The CDR3 nucleotides read TGCAGCGGGGGGGACAGTCATTCCTACGAGCAGTACTTC. The V gene is TRBV29-1, the J gene TRBJ2-7; D may be TRBD1 (7 bases). Germline CDR1 reads SQVTM; CDR2 reads ANQGSEA. V dropped 7 bases and J dropped 1 base, with 14 bases sitting between them. This CDR3 comprises 13 residues.

The chain is built from TRBV29-1 and TRBJ1-1; 8 bases are shared with TRBD1. This CDR3 contains 14 residues. With V trimmed by 7 bases and J by 5 bases, 12 bases remained unmatched. Germline V lookup: CDR1 SQVTM, CDR2 ANQGSEA. For the CDR3, the DNA is TGCAGCGCCGGCCTTCAGGGGGCGGGGACTGAAGCTTTCTTT. Protein: CSAGLQGAGTEAFF. Full variable domain (outside the CDR3, taken from reference TRBV29-1 and TRBJ1-1): SAVISQKPSRDICQRGTSLTIQCQVDSQVTMMFWYRQQPGQSLTLIATANQGSEATYESGFVIDKFPISRPNLTFSTLTVSNMSPEDSSIYLCSAGLQGAGTEAFFGQGTRLTVV.

The J gene is TRBJ1-5, the V gene TRBV4-1; D is possibly TRBD1 (5 bases). The V gene lost 1 base and the J gene lost 2 bases, with 12 bases spanning the gap. This CDR3 contains 16 residues. Germline V gene data show CDR1 as MGHRA and CDR2 as YSYEKL. CDR3 amino acids: CASSQGRARGNQPQHF. CDR3 nucleotides: TGCGCCAGCAGCCAAGGCCGGGCCAGGGGCAATCAGCCCCAGCATTTT.

This clone was counted between two and nine times. The chain joins TRBV7-9 to TRBJ2-6; D is possibly TRBD1 (5 bases). Germline assignment: CDR1 SEHNR and CDR2 FQNEAQ (reference sequence). Trimming shortened V by 3 bases and J by 0 bases, and 6 bases separated the two germline ends. The CDR3 sequence is 15 residues long. This CDR3 is CASSLTVSGANVLTF. DNA for the CDR3: TGTGCCAGCAGCTTGACAGTCTCTGGGGCCAACGTCCTGACTTTC.

This clone was detected only a few times. V usage is TRBV29-1 and J usage is TRBJ2-1; D is unclear. Germline V lookup: CDR1 SQVTM, CDR2 ANQGSEA. The CDR3 sequence is 13 residues long. Trimming removed 5 bases at V and 4 bases at J, with 12 bases between. The CDR3 DNA reads TGCAGCGTTCTGGCGAGGTCTTACAATGAGCAGTTCTTC. Translated, it gives CSVLARSYNEQFF.

The J gene is TRBJ2-7, the V gene TRBV29-1, with D possibly TRBD2 on 7 matching bases. Looked up from germline, CDR1 is SQVTM and CDR2 is ANQGSEA. CDR3 length: 13 amino acids. Deletions cut 7 bases from V and 0 bases from J, with 13 bases between. CDR3 protein: CSAGGVYSYEQYF. Written as DNA, the CDR3 is TGCAGCGCGGGGGGCGTATACTCCTACGAGCAGTACTTC.

The chain recombines TRBV29-1 with TRBJ1-2, with 11 bases lining up with TRBD1. With 7 bases clipped from V and 7 bases from J, the junction kept 8 bases outside the gene matches. Per germline, CDR1 SQVTM and CDR2 ANQGSEA. This CDR3 contains 13 residues. This chain's CDR3 is CSGRTGGEFGYTF. Written as DNA, the CDR3 is TGCAGCGGGCGGACAGGGGGCGAATTTGGCTACACCTTC.

V and J are TRBV7-9 and TRBJ1-5; the D gene is possibly TRBD1 (5 bases). Germline V gene lookup returns CDR1 SEHNR and CDR2 FQNEAQ (reference sequence). The CDR3 extends over 13 amino acids. The V end was cut by 5 bases, the J end by 6 bases, with 11 bases between. For the CDR3, the DNA is TGTGCCAGCAGCAGCCGGGACGGTCAGCCCCAGCATTTT. It is translated as CASSSRDGQPQHF.

The genes are TRBV28 and TRBJ2-1; TRBD2 aligns across 13 bases. Germline V gene sequence: CDR1 MDHEN, CDR2 SYDVKM. Trimming removed 5 bases from V and 12 bases from J; junction bases left unmatched: 7. The CDR3 is 14 amino acids. This chain's CDR3 is CASSGTSGISRQFF. The DNA for the CDR3 is TGTGCCAGCAGTGGGACTAGCGGGATAAGTAGGCAGTTCTTC.